Listed here is a single T cell receptor beta chain. Its matching antigen is unknown. The same CDR3 also results from other DNA sequences found in this sample. Germline V lookup: CDR1 MNHNS, CDR2 SASEGT. Trimming removed 7 bases at V and 4 bases at J, with 16 bases between. The CDR3 is 14 amino acids. A deep-level run was used for the assay. Method: immunoSEQ multiplex PCR; TCRdb's copy keeps in-frame clones and lacks some. The table has 2 million to 2.5 million clones, almost 96% seen once. The data stem from a study of shared clonotypes between healthy human individuals. Overall study findings and caveats: Naive subsets typically showed greater estimated richness than memory subsets.

The clonotype originates from a man aged 18 to 30 in good health. The chain has TRBV6-1 and TRBJ1-2; possible D gene TRBD1, 6 bases. Sequenced material: naive CD4+ T cells sorted from blood. Subset indicated: CD45RA+ positively selected. CDR3 coding DNA: TGTGCCAGCACGGCCGGACAGTTAGGCTATGGCTACACCTTC. Residues: CASTAGQLGYGYTF.